This entry lists 9 T cell receptor beta chains sequenced from one sample in a study of blood T cell repertoires in COVID-19. The protocol was immunoSEQ multiplex PCR, while the TCRdb copy is restricted to in-frame clones and leaves out a portion. The sample yields 200,000 to 250,000 clones, 80% to 90% seen once. The sample was PBMCs or T cells enriched from blood (not recorded which). The receptor source for this set is a man aged 35 to 55 who had recovered from COVID-19.

This clone was recorded a few times. The V gene is TRBV25-1, the J gene TRBJ1-1; 8 positions match TRBD1. Germline V gene sequence: CDR1 MGHDK, CDR2 SYGVNS. CDR3 length equals 13 residues. After removal of 3 bases from V and 8 bases from J, the junction contained 5 bases not matched to a gene. This chain's CDR3 is CASSDSRDREAFF. The CDR3 DNA reads TGTGCCAGCAGTGATTCCCGGGACAGGGAAGCTTTCTTT.

The chain couples TRBV5-4 to TRBJ2-7; 11 bases align to TRBD2. CDR3 length: 15 residues. Germline values: CDR1 SGHNT, CDR2 YYREEE (reference sequence). Trimming took 3 bases from V and 3 from J; bases not matched to a gene: 5. The CDR3 sequence is CASSSPGTSGYEQYF. The CDR3 DNA reads TGTGCCAGCAGCTCCCCCGGGACTAGCGGCTACGAGCAGTACTTC.

This chain links TRBV28 with TRBJ1-6, with 10 bases fitting TRBD1. The germline V gene has CDR1 MDHEN and CDR2 SYDVKM. Losses at the gene ends were 4 bases for V and 10 bases for J; bases not matched to a gene: 4. This CDR3 contains 14 residues. The CDR3 region has the DNA TGTGCCAGCAGTTCGACAGGGGGCGGGTCACCCCTCCACTTT. It is translated as CASSSTGGGSPLHF.

The chain couples TRBV4-2 to TRBJ2-3; 8 bases match TRBD1. In germline, CDR1 is LGHNA, CDR2 YNFKEQ. The CDR3 totals 17 residues. The V gene end was trimmed by 3 bases and the J gene end by 0 bases; junction bases not matched to a gene: 8. For the CDR3, the DNA is TGTGCCAGCAGCCACGGATGGGGACAGGACAGCACAGATACGCAGTATTTT. Its protein is CASSHGWGQDSTDTQYF.

The chain has TRBV30 and TRBJ2-1; the match to TRBD2 covers 8 bases. The CDR3 length is 13 residues. CDR1 and CDR2 from the germline V gene are GTSNPN and SVGIG (reference sequence). V lost 1 base, J lost 10 bases, and 6 bases stayed unmatched. This chain's CDR3 is CAWSGTSGNEQFF. The CDR3 DNA sequence: TGTGCCTGGAGTGGCACTAGCGGCAACGAGCAGTTCTTC.

The V gene is TRBV5-4, the J gene TRBJ1-2, with D possibly matching TRBD1 (6 bases). CDR1 and CDR2 (germline): SGHNT, YYREEE (reference sequence). Trimming left V 4 bases short and J 2 bases short, with 9 bases between. The CDR3 covers 13 residues. The CDR3 DNA is TGTGCCAGCAGCCCCGGACAGAACTATGGCTACACCTTC. Translated, it gives CASSPGQNYGYTF.

Comments on this clone: A read error may produce the germline difference seen at one junction end. The V gene is TRBV23-1, the J gene TRBJ1-5; TRBD1 agrees at 7 bases. TRBV23-1 is classed as an ORF, of uncertain function. This CDR3 is built from 9 residues. The CDR3 nucleotides read TGCGCCAGCGGTCACAGGGGCCATTTT. The encoded protein is CASGHRGHF.

The chain joins TRBV3-1 (or the pseudogene TRBV3-2) to TRBJ1-1, with D perhaps matching TRBD1 (5 bases). Trimming shortened V by 3 bases and J by 3 bases, and 11 bases separated the two germline ends. This CDR3 spans 14 amino acids. Germline V gene lookup returns CDR1 LGHDT and CDR2 YNNKEL (reference sequence). CDR3: CASSQVGRDTEAFF. The CDR3 DNA sequence: TGTGCCAGCAGCCAGGTGGGCAGGGACACTGAAGCTTTCTTT.

The chain employs TRBV4-2 and TRBJ2-3; 9 bases are shared with TRBD2. CDR1 and CDR2 (germline): LGHNA, YNFKEQ. This CDR3 comprises 14 residues. V lost 6 bases to trimming and J lost 2 bases; unmatched junction nucleotides: 3. CDR3 region: CASSGLAITDTQYF. The CDR3 DNA is TGTGCCAGCAGTGGACTAGCGATCACAGATACGCAGTATTTT.